This T cell receptor beta chain was captured in a study of blood T cell repertoires in COVID-19. Whole-study context: The United States, Italy and Spain supplied acute and convalescent COVID-19 samples. T cells, B-cell-depleted T cells, or PBMCs provided the cDNA or gDNA that served as material.

The germline gives CDR1 MGHDK, CDR2 SYGVNS. Trimming pared 2 bases from V and 0 bases from J, leaving 10 bases between. The CDR3 is made up of 15 amino acids. Study processing details: Reference gene primers were amplified, and this amplification served to estimate nucleated cell counts. The table came from immunoSEQ multiplex PCR; TCRdb's copy has only in-frame clones and leaves some out. V, J and clone size are taken as reported in that table, and D and trimming were inferred from the DNA itself. The sample has under 50,000 clones; 70% to 90% are singletons. The sequence derives from a man in his fifties or sixties with active COVID-19. The rearrangement links TRBV25-1 to TRBJ1-1, with D maybe TRBD1 (5 bases). The sequencing input was peripheral blood. CDR3 sequence reads: CASSEEGVMNTEAFF. The CDR3 DNA reads TGTGCCAGCAGTGAAGAAGGGGTTATGAACACTGAAGCTTTCTTT.